Listed here are 8 T cell receptor beta chains from one sample, sequenced in a study of cytomegalovirus exposure and HLA in healthy donors. PCR primers comprised 60 Vbeta and 13 Jbeta primers. Profiled with immunoSEQ multiplex PCR; TCRdb holds only in-frame clones, not every one. The table has over 85,000 clones, roughly 79% seen once. Sequencing was done on a sample of PBMCs. The source is a man aged 25-40 years in good health and CMV-seronegative.

The gene calls are TRBV13 and TRBJ2-1; 7 bases are shared with TRBD1. CDR3 length: 14 amino acids. V shed 4 bases, J shed 9 bases, and the junction held 9 bases outside the gene matches. Germline V gives CDR1 PRHDT, CDR2 FYEKMQ (reference sequence). CDR3 sequence (DNA): TGTGCCAGCAGCTCCGACAGGGCAAGAGGTGAGCAGTTCTTC. Translated: CASSSDRARGEQFF.

Only a few counts were recorded for this clone. V usage is TRBV5-6 and J usage is TRBJ2-7; 7 nucleotides align to TRBD1. CDR1 SGHDT and CDR2 YYEEEE come from the germline V gene. CDR3 length: 14 residues. V was pared by 3 bases and J by 5 bases, with 8 bases of the junction left unmatched. The CDR3 loop is CASSSPTGYNEQYF. The CDR3 nucleotides are TGTGCCAGCAGCTCCCCGACAGGGTATAACGAGCAGTACTTC.

The V call is TRBV9, the J call TRBJ1-2, with 12 positions matching TRBD1. The germline CDR1 and CDR2 sequences are SGDLS and YYNGEE. The CDR3 loop spans 18 amino acids. With 0 bases clipped from V and 1 base from J, the junction kept 7 bases outside the gene matches. The CDR3 spells CASSVGGTGGLINYGYTF. CDR3 nucleotides: TGTGCCAGCAGCGTAGGCGGGACAGGGGGCCTCATTAACTATGGCTACACCTTC.

The genes are TRBV6-1 and TRBJ1-2; TRBD1 matches 10 bases. The germline CDR1 and CDR2 sequences are MNHNS and SASEGT. This CDR3 spans 16 amino acids. The junction had 11 bases not matched to a gene; V was cut back by 5 bases and J by 5 bases. The CDR3: CASSKDAPGQGYGYTF. Here the CDR3 DNA reads TGTGCCAGCAGTAAAGATGCACCGGGACAGGGGTATGGCTACACCTTC.

This sequence joins TRBV19 and TRBJ2-5; 7 nucleotides match TRBD1. Losses at the gene ends were 3 bases for V and 2 bases for J; bases not matched to a gene: 9. This CDR3 region has 16 residues. The germline V gene has CDR1 LNHDA and CDR2 SQIVND (reference sequence). Written as DNA, the CDR3 is TGTGCCAGTAGTATTTTTGGGCAGGGGGAACAAGAGACCCAGTACTTC. Translated: CASSIFGQGEQETQYF.

This chain uses TRBV6-5 with TRBJ1-2; TRBD1 matches 7 bases. V was pared by 2 bases and J by 4 bases, with 7 bases of the junction left unmatched. CDR3 size: 15 residues. Germline lookup yields CDR1 MNHEY and CDR2 SVGAGI. In DNA form, the CDR3 reads TGTGCCAGCAGTTACCAGGGGGAAGTGGGCTATGGCTACACCTTC. Encoded protein: CASSYQGEVGYGYTF.

The rearrangement joins TRBV4-2 to TRBJ2-3; D call uncertain. Looked up from germline, CDR1 is LGHNA and CDR2 is YNFKEQ. The CDR3 runs 13 residues. V lost 5 bases and J lost 2, with 8 bases in between. The chain's CDR3 is CASSVLSTDTQYF. CDR3 bases: TGTGCCAGCAGCGTCTTATCCACAGATACGCAGTATTTT.

The rearrangement uses TRBV7-9 and TRBJ1-2, with TRBD1 matching over 7 bases. This CDR3 spans 16 amino acids. Germline V CDR1 and CDR2: SEHNR, FQNEAQ (reference sequence). The ends lost 5 bases at V and 2 bases at J; junction bases unmatched: 11. CDR3 in amino acids: CASSHSQPGGNYGYTF. The CDR3 DNA reads TGTGCCAGCAGCCACTCACAACCAGGGGGAAACTATGGCTACACCTTC.